These 27 T cell receptor beta chains came from one sample sequenced in a study of blood T cells in healthy people across ages. A sample-barcoded 5' primer and a J-beta primer mix were used in a second PCR of about 7 to 12 cycles. TCRdb reprocessed the 5' RACE reads with MiXCR, giving one entry per CDR3 protein. Among hundreds of thousands of distinct CDR3 sequences listed, more than 40% were seen once. Sample: blood. Receptors originate from a woman aged 55-75 years in good health.

This rearrangement joins TRBV24-1 to TRBJ2-5; no firm D call. Trimming stripped 3 bases from V and 5 bases from J, with 6 bases between. CDR3 length: 12 amino acids. Germline CDR1 and CDR2: KGHDR and SFDVKD. The CDR3 region has the DNA TGTGCCACCAGTGATGGTCGCGAGACCCAGTACTTC. Translating it yields CATSDGRETQYF.

The genes are TRBV7-9 and TRBJ1-2; D is possibly TRBD1 (5 bases). In germline, CDR1 is SEHNR, CDR2 FQNEAQ (reference sequence). The CDR3 runs to 13 residues. V was trimmed by 1 base and J by 4 bases, leaving 7 bases between them. The CDR3 DNA reads TGTGCCAGCAGCTTAGTAACAGGCTATGGCTACACCTTC. Residues: CASSLVTGYGYTF.

The chain has TRBV7-2 and TRBJ2-5, with TRBD2 matching over 13 bases. Germline CDR1 is SGHTA and CDR2 is FQGNSA. CDR3 length equals 15 residues. The V segment lost 4 bases and the J segment 11 bases; nucleotides outside the gene matches: 10. The CDR3 coding sequence is TGTGCCAGCAGCTCGGGACTAGCGGGAATCAATGAGCAGTACTTC. Its protein product is CASSSGLAGINEQYF.

The J gene is TRBJ1-4, the V gene TRBV9; D is ambiguous. The CDR3 runs to 15 residues. V was clipped by 4 bases and J by 0 bases, with 10 bases between them. Per the germline V gene, CDR1 is SGDLS and CDR2 is YYNGEE. The CDR3 loop reads CASSLQHSTNEKLFF. The CDR3 DNA reads as TGTGCCAGCAGCCTCCAGCATTCAACTAATGAAAAACTGTTTTTT.

The rearrangement links TRBV30 to TRBJ2-5; a possible D gene is TRBD1 (5 bases). The CDR3 runs 15 residues. The ends were cut back, 1 base at V and 0 bases at J, with 12 bases in the middle. Germline V gene data show CDR1 as GTSNPN and CDR2 as SVGIG (reference sequence). CDR3 in amino acids: CAWSGPGRYQETQYF. Here the CDR3 DNA reads TGTGCCTGGAGTGGGCCAGGGCGGTACCAAGAGACCCAGTACTTC.

The table lists this clonotype with a few counts. The chain links TRBV20-1 to TRBJ2-7, with 12 bases aligning to TRBD2. Germline V gene sequence: CDR1 DFQATT, CDR2 SNEGSKA (reference sequence). The CDR3 totals 17 residues. With V trimmed by 5 bases and J by 0 bases, 11 bases remained unmatched. The DNA of the CDR3 is TGCAGTGCTTGGACCGGGACTAGCGGGTCCCTCTCCTACGAGCAGTACTTC. Protein: CSAWTGTSGSLSYEQYF.

The rearrangement joins TRBV18 to TRBJ1-1; 8 nucleotides agree with TRBD1. With V trimmed by 5 bases and J by 5 bases, 7 bases remained unmatched. This CDR3 is built from 14 residues. Germline CDR1 reads KGHSH; CDR2 reads LQKENI. CDR3 coding DNA: TGTGCCAGCTCATCCGGACAGGGTATGACTGAAGCTTTCTTT. The encoded protein is CASSSGQGMTEAFF.

The chain combines TRBV6-6 with TRBJ2-7; D ambiguous. CDR1 is MNHNY and CDR2 is SVGAGI in the germline V gene (reference sequence). This CDR3 is 12 amino acids long. V gave up 6 bases and J gave up 3 bases, with 9 bases separating them. The CDR3 here is CASRSLDYEQYF. DNA of the CDR3: TGTGCCAGCAGAAGCCTCGACTACGAGCAGTACTTC.

This chain links TRBV7-3 with TRBJ2-3; 11 bases match TRBD1. The CDR3 is 15 amino acids. The trim removed 5 bases at V and 1 base at J, leaving 2 bases unmatched. Germline CDR1 and CDR2: SGHTA and FQGTGA. CDR3 in amino acids: CASSAGQGGTDTQYF. As DNA, the CDR3 is TGTGCCAGCAGCGCGGGACAGGGGGGCACAGATACGCAGTATTTT.

This clonotype was observed a few times. This chain connects TRBV4-2 to TRBJ2-7; TRBD1 is a possible D gene (6 bases). CDR1 is LGHNA, CDR2 YNFKEQ, per germline. Trimming removed 2 bases from V and 0 bases from J, with 20 bases in between. This CDR3 is 18 amino acids long. CDR3 sequence: CASSQRATGTTGSYEQYF. The CDR3 bases are TGTGCCAGCAGCCAACGAGCCACCGGGACAACGGGCTCCTACGAGCAGTACTTC.

The chain employs TRBV4-2 and TRBJ1-4; TRBD1 might be the D (5 bases). V gave up 4 bases and J gave up 5 bases, with 11 bases separating them. The germline CDR1 and CDR2 sequences are LGHNA and YNFKEQ. This CDR3 is built from 14 residues. The CDR3 loop is CASSRDARNEKLFF. The CDR3 coding sequence is TGTGCCAGCAGCCGGGACGCCCGGAATGAAAAACTGTTTTTT.

The chain links TRBV24-1 to TRBJ2-1; TRBD2 matches at 8 bases. The V gene end was trimmed by 3 bases and the J gene end by 0 bases; junction bases not matched to a gene: 3. CDR1 is KGHDR and CDR2 is SFDVKD in the germline V gene. This CDR3 contains 16 residues. In nucleotides, the CDR3 is TGTGCCACCAGTGATAGGAGCGGGAGCTCCTACAATGAGCAGTTCTTC. Translated: CATSDRSGSSYNEQFF.

The rearrangement links TRBV5-4 to TRBJ2-2, with a tentative D call TRBD1 (7 bases). The V end was cut by 5 bases, the J end by 5 bases, with 16 bases between. This CDR3 spans 15 amino acids. The germline V gene has CDR1 SGHNT and CDR2 YYREEE (reference sequence). The CDR3 spells CASSRTTGRTGELFF. The CDR3 nucleotides are TGTGCCAGCAGTAGAACGACAGGGAGGACCGGGGAGCTGTTTTTT.

The genes are TRBV20-1 and TRBJ2-5, with D possibly being TRBD1 (6 bases). V gave up 4 bases and J gave up 1 base, with 7 bases separating them. The CDR3 has 12 amino acids. CDR1 is DFQATT and CDR2 is SNEGSKA in the germline V gene (reference sequence). The CDR3 spells CSAKGVQETQYF. In nucleotides, the CDR3 is TGCAGTGCTAAGGGGGTCCAAGAGACCCAGTACTTC.

This CDR3 reads CASSPAGTGTYEQYF. CDR3 nucleotides: TGTGCCAGCAGTCCGGCCGGGACAGGGACCTACGAGCAGTACTTC. The V call is TRBV6-2 or TRBV6-3, the J call TRBJ2-7, with 9 nucleotides matching TRBD1. This CDR3 comprises 15 residues. V lost 5 bases, J lost 2 bases, and 7 bases stayed unmatched. Germline V gives CDR1 MNHEY, CDR2 SVGEGT.

Here the CDR3 reads CASSSLAGGSNEQFF. In nucleotides, the CDR3 is TGCGCCAGCAGCTCTCTAGCGGGAGGATCAAATGAGCAGTTCTTC. The gene calls are TRBV5-1 and TRBJ2-1, with 11 nucleotides matching TRBD2. Trimming took 3 bases from V and 7 from J; bases not matched to a gene: 6. Germline CDR1 is SGHRS and CDR2 is YFSETQ. The CDR3 runs to 15 residues.

The chain carries TRBV2 and TRBJ2-5; D is unresolved. The closer fit of TRBJ2-7 to the DNA end suggests the J call may be wrong. From germline, CDR1 is SNHLY and CDR2 FYNNEI. The CDR3 is made up of 14 amino acids. In nucleotides, the CDR3 is TGTGCCAGCGAACCAGGCAGCACGACCTACGAGCAGTACTTC. Its protein product is CASEPGSTTYEQYF.

This clonotype occurred a few times. This chain connects TRBV29-1 to TRBJ1-1; TRBD1 might be the D (5 bases). There are 13 residues in the CDR3. From germline, CDR1 is SQVTM and CDR2 ANQGSEA. Between the trimmed V and J ends, which lost 7 bases and 0 bases, there was a span of 12 bases. CDR3: CSARQNMNTEAFF. The CDR3 DNA reads as TGCAGCGCACGACAGAACATGAACACTGAAGCTTTCTTT.

There are a few counts of this clonotype. CDR3 sequence: CASSEALIGDTQYF. The CDR3 region has the DNA TGTGCCAGCAGTGAAGCGCTTATCGGAGATACGCAGTATTTT. The chain employs TRBV2 and TRBJ2-3; D unclear. CDR3 size: 14 residues. Germline CDR1 is SNHLY and CDR2 is FYNNEI. V lost 0 bases to trimming and J lost 5 bases, with 9 bases between them. The full variable domain, completed using reference TRBV2 and TRBJ2-3, is EPEVTQTPSHQVTQMGQEVILRCVPISNHLYFYWYRQILGQKVEFLVSFYNNEISEKSEIFDDQFSVERPDGSNFTLKIRSTKLEDSAMYFCASSEALIGDTQYFGPGTRLTVL.

The chain is built from TRBV4-2 and TRBJ1-1; D is undetermined. The V end lost 4 bases, the J end lost 1 base, and 13 bases lay between the germline ends. Germline CDR1 LGHNA, CDR2 YNFKEQ. The CDR3 has 15 amino acids. The CDR3 reads CASSRDSEANTEAFF. The CDR3 DNA sequence: TGTGCCAGCAGCCGCGATTCCGAGGCGAACACTGAAGCTTTCTTT.

This chain joins TRBV7-2 and TRBJ2-3, with 11 bases identical to TRBD1. CDR3 size: 15 residues. V lost 4 bases and J lost 4; bases outside the gene matches: 4. Per germline, CDR1 SGHTA and CDR2 FQGNSA. The CDR3 region has the DNA TGTGCCAGCAGCTGGACAGGGGGCTGGGCAGATACGCAGTATTTT. Its translation is CASSWTGGWADTQYF.

This clonotype was seen more than once but under ten times. The chain recombines TRBV27 with TRBJ2-7; TRBD1 matches 8 bases. Trimming removed 5 bases from V and 0 bases from J; junction bases left unmatched: 3. The CDR3 length is 14 residues. Per the germline V gene, CDR1 is MNHEY and CDR2 is SMNVEV (reference sequence). CDR3 nucleotide sequence: TGTGCCAGCAGTGCGACAGGGGTCTCCTACGAGCAGTACTTC. Its translation: CASSATGVSYEQYF.

This chain links TRBV7-2 with TRBJ1-2; perhaps TRBD1 as D (6 bases). Trimming removed 2 bases at V and 4 bases at J, with 14 bases between. CDR1 SGHTA and CDR2 FQGNSA come from the germline V gene. CDR3 length: 15 amino acids. This CDR3 is CASSLFEGGGYGYTF. CDR3 nucleotide sequence: TGTGCCAGCAGCTTATTCGAGGGAGGGGGCTATGGCTACACCTTC.

Comment on this clonotype: A read error may account for a junction end that differs from germline. The J gene is TRBJ2-1, the V gene TRBV5-5; 13 bases are shared with TRBD2. The CDR3 has 18 amino acids. Germline-derived CDR1 and CDR2 are SGHKS and YYEKEE (reference sequence). CDR3 in amino acids: CASSPTPTSGRTYNKQFF. CDR3 nucleotides: TGTGCCAGCAGCCCGACCCCGACTAGCGGGAGGACTTACAATAAGCAGTTCTTC.

This chain uses TRBV27 with TRBJ1-5; D might be TRBD1 (5 bases). The V gene lost 2 bases and the J gene lost 0 bases, with 17 bases spanning the gap. Germline CDR1 reads MNHEY; CDR2 reads SMNVEV (reference sequence). CDR3 length equals 18 residues. The CDR3 sequence: CASSLRSGNEISNQPQHF. CDR3 nucleotide sequence: TGTGCCAGCAGTTTACGTTCAGGGAACGAGATTAGCAATCAGCCCCAGCATTTT.

The chain employs TRBV20-1 and TRBJ2-1, with 11 positions matching TRBD2. V was pared by 0 bases and J by 7 bases, with 8 bases of the junction left unmatched. Germline V gene sequence: CDR1 DFQATT, CDR2 SNEGSKA (reference sequence). This CDR3 is built from 16 residues. The DNA for the CDR3 is TGCAGTGCTAGAGATCCGACTAGCGGGATTTTAAATGAGCAGTTCTTC. It codes for CSARDPTSGILNEQFF.

The CDR3 bases are TGTACCAGCAGCTCAGCGGGGTCACTGCTTCGGTACGAGCAGTACTTC. Protein sequence: CTSSSAGSLLRYEQYF. The rearrangement uses TRBV7-2 and TRBJ2-4; 7 bases line up with TRBD2. The end of the DNA fits TRBJ2-7 better, so the J call may be wrong. Germline CDR1 and CDR2: SGHTA and FQGNSA. The CDR3 has 16 residues.